This TCR beta chain originates from a study of control samples from healthy donors and cancer patients. V shed 3 bases and J shed 4 bases, with 22 bases lying between them. Per the germline V gene, CDR1 is SGHRS and CDR2 is YFSETQ. The CDR3 consists of 17 residues. The data were produced by immunoSEQ multiplex PCR, yet TCRdb's version contains in-frame clones alone and is incomplete. The sample contains some 150,000 clones, 85% to 95% of which appear only once. Sequenced sample: blood. The V and J genes are TRBV5-1 and TRBJ1-1; a weak D match, TRBD1 (6 bases). The TCR was taken from a man between 40 and 49 years old in good health. CDR3 sequence (DNA): TGCGCCAGCAGCTACACACAGGGTGGGGCAAGGAGCACTGAAGCTTTCTTT. This gives the protein CASSYTQGGARSTEAFF. Together with reference TRBV5-1 and TRBJ1-1, the CDR3 gives the full variable domain: KAGVTQTPRYLIKTRGQQVTLSCSPISGHRSVSWYQQTPGQGLQFLFEYFSETQRNKGNFPGRFSGRQFSNSRSEMNVSTLELGDSALYLCASSYTQGGARSTEAFFGQGTRLTVV.